These 7 T cell receptor beta chains came from one sample sequenced in a study of blood T cell repertoires in COVID-19. The data were produced by immunoSEQ multiplex PCR, yet TCRdb's version contains in-frame clones alone and is incomplete. Here the sample spans 90,000 to 130,000 clones, around 83% being singletons. The sequenced sample consisted of peripheral blood. The receptors derive from an older woman with acute or convalescent COVID-19.

The chain employs TRBV3-1 (or the pseudogene TRBV3-2) and TRBJ1-5, with no clear D. The CDR3 has 13 residues. With 2 bases removed from V and 7 bases from J, the gap between germline ends came to 9 bases. CDR1 and CDR2 from the germline V gene are LGHDT and YNNKEL (reference sequence). The CDR3 loop is CASSQSLRQPQHF. CDR3 coding DNA: TGTGCCAGCAGCCAAAGTTTGAGGCAGCCCCAGCATTTT.

This clone has only a few counts. The rearrangement joins TRBV7-2 to TRBJ2-1, with D hard to call. The V gene's germline CDR1 is SGHTA and CDR2 FQGNSA. V lost 2 bases and J lost 9, with 11 bases in between. CDR3 length: 13 amino acids. The CDR3, as DNA: TGTGCCAGCAGCTTATTTGTCTCCAGTGAGCAGTTCTTC. Protein: CASSLFVSSEQFF.

The chain links TRBV4-1 to TRBJ2-1, with 8 bases matching TRBD2. From germline, CDR1 is MGHRA and CDR2 YSYEKL. This CDR3 is 16 amino acids long. Trimming cost V 3 bases and J 3 bases; bases outside gene matches: 7. CDR3 sequence reads: CASSHPSGSVYNEQFF. In DNA, the CDR3 is TGCGCCAGCAGCCACCCTAGCGGGTCGGTCTACAATGAGCAGTTCTTC.

In regard to this clone: At the DNA level, this CDR3 is encoded by other sequences in the same sample as well. The chain is built from TRBV5-1 and TRBJ2-7; D call uncertain. There are 13 residues in the CDR3. Germline V lookup: CDR1 SGHRS, CDR2 YFSETQ. Trimming left V 1 base short and J 1 base short, with 6 bases between. The CDR3 coding sequence is TGCGCCAGCAGCTTGTCCAGTTCCTACGAGCAGTACTTC. It codes for CASSLSSSYEQYF.

This clone has only one observation. This chain connects TRBV28 to TRBJ1-5; no clear D. In germline, CDR1 is MDHEN, CDR2 SYDVKM. The CDR3 has 15 residues. Trimming pared 8 bases from V and 2 bases from J, leaving 16 bases between. The CDR3 protein is CASAAAAGGNQPQHF. In DNA form, the CDR3 reads TGTGCCAGCGCGGCGGCCGCGGGAGGCAATCAGCCCCAGCATTTT.

The rearrangement links TRBV7-8 to TRBJ2-3; 10 positions agree with TRBD2. The V gene's germline CDR1 is SGHVS and CDR2 FQNEAQ. The CDR3 loop spans 16 amino acids. J was trimmed by 4 bases and V by 2 bases; bases with no gene match: 6. CDR3 DNA sequence: TGTGCCAGCAGCTTACCGGGACTAGCGTACGCAGATACGCAGTATTTT. This codes for CASSLPGLAYADTQYF.

The V gene is TRBV15, the J gene TRBJ2-1, with 10 bases fitting TRBD1. V was clipped by 3 bases and J by 6 bases; unmatched bases: 11. The CDR3 covers 17 residues. Germline V CDR1 and CDR2: LNHNV, YYDKDF (reference sequence). The CDR3 spells CATSSERRTGGTNEQFF. CDR3 nucleotides: TGTGCCACCAGCAGCGAGCGAAGGACAGGGGGAACCAATGAGCAGTTCTTC.